A single sample is the source of the 18 T cell receptor beta chains below, sequenced in a study of OX40 agonist ivuxolimab in advanced cancers. The assay was immunoSEQ multiplex PCR, and TCRdb's table has in-frame clones only and misses some. The data contain around 100,000 clones, nearly 90% of them singletons. The sequencing used CD4+ or CD8+ T cells sorted from blood, collected in a trial of the OX40 agonist ivuxolimab. The receptors were gathered from an adult with an advanced solid tumor such as melanoma, head and neck, liver or kidney cancer.

The chain carries TRBV6-4 and TRBJ2-2; 9 bases fit TRBD1. Looked up from germline, CDR1 is MRHNA and CDR2 is SNTAGT. The length of the CDR3 is 14 residues. V gave up 5 bases and J gave up 5 bases; unmatched junction bases: 3. The CDR3 sequence: CASSPGQGTGELFF. Written as DNA, the CDR3 is TGTGCCAGCAGTCCCGGACAGGGGACCGGGGAGCTGTTTTTT.

This clone was counted once. V usage is TRBV9 and J usage is TRBJ2-3; D might be TRBD2 (6 bases). From germline, CDR1 is SGDLS and CDR2 YYNGEE. This CDR3 has 16 amino acids. Trimming cost V 0 bases and J 4 bases, with 15 bases left between them. CDR3 loop: CASSVGPPGGADTQYF. In DNA, the CDR3 is TGTGCCAGCAGCGTAGGGCCCCCCGGGGGAGCAGATACGCAGTATTTT.

This chain joins TRBV28 and TRBJ2-3; D not resolved. Between the trimmed V and J ends, which lost 6 bases and 2 bases, there was a span of 3 bases. Germline lookup yields CDR1 MDHEN and CDR2 SYDVKM. CDR3 length equals 11 residues. This CDR3 reads CASRYTDTQYF. As DNA, the CDR3 is TGTGCCAGCAGATACACAGATACGCAGTATTTT.

The V and J genes are TRBV9 and TRBJ2-3; D not resolved. The V and J ends lost 2 bases and 4 bases respectively, with 11 bases between them. CDR1 and CDR2 from the germline V gene are SGDLS and YYNGEE. CDR3 length: 14 amino acids. Written as DNA, the CDR3 is TGTGCCAGCAGCGTGAGGATGGGCGCAGATACGCAGTATTTT. Its protein is CASSVRMGADTQYF.

The chain combines TRBV19 with TRBJ1-1, with D perhaps matching TRBD1 (6 bases). In germline, CDR1 is LNHDA, CDR2 SQIVND (reference sequence). CDR3 size: 15 residues. The germline V and J ends were trimmed by 7 bases and 1 base, with 16 bases remaining between them. The DNA for the CDR3 is TGTGCCAGTACTTCCCGGGGGGGCAGGAACACTGAAGCTTTCTTT. As protein: CASTSRGGRNTEAFF.

This clone was found once. V is TRBV4-2 and J is TRBJ2-3; tentative D call: TRBD2 (6 bases). Germline CDR1 and CDR2: LGHNA and YNFKEQ. The CDR3 has 14 residues. V was clipped by 4 bases and J by 6 bases, with 14 bases between them. CDR3: CASSPTERVDTQYF. CDR3 coding DNA: TGTGCCAGCAGCCCAACAGAGCGGGTCGATACGCAGTATTTT.

Here the CDR3 DNA reads TGTGCCAGCAGCCTGGCTCCGGACACTGAAGCTTTCTTT. Translation gives CASSLAPDTEAFF. This chain uses TRBV5-8 with TRBJ1-1; D gene uncertain. CDR1 SGHTS and CDR2 YDEGEE come from the germline V gene. V was clipped by 4 bases and J by 3 bases, with 10 bases between them. The CDR3 is made up of 13 amino acids.

The chain combines TRBV6-5 with TRBJ2-7, with TRBD1 identical over 10 bases. Germline trimming cut 2 bases from V and 0 bases from J; bases unmatched to any gene: 4. Germline CDR1 is MNHEY and CDR2 is SVGAGI. CDR3 length: 16 residues. CDR3 sequence (DNA): TGTGCCAGCAGTTACCGGGACAGGGGACTCTCCTACGAGCAGTACTTC. Translated, it gives CASSYRDRGLSYEQYF.

The rearrangement links TRBV6-6 to TRBJ2-2, with 11 bases matching TRBD2. The trim removed 7 bases at V and 8 bases at J, leaving 12 bases unmatched. CDR3 length equals 16 residues. Germline CDR1 MNHNY, CDR2 SVGAGI (reference sequence). The CDR3 loop is CASTARGGTSGGELFF. Here the CDR3 DNA reads TGTGCCAGCACCGCGAGGGGGGGGACTAGCGGAGGGGAGCTGTTTTTT.

The chain couples TRBV11-2 to TRBJ1-1; D perhaps matches TRBD1 (5 bases). The CDR3 loop spans 14 amino acids. V was clipped by 2 bases and J by 6 bases, with 13 bases between them. The germline V gene encodes CDR1 SGHAT and CDR2 FQNNGV. CDR3 in DNA: TGTGCCAGCAGCTTATTGGGGCCGGGGTCTGAAGCTTTCTTT. Encoded protein: CASSLLGPGSEAFF.

This clone was picked up one time. The chain carries TRBV2 and TRBJ2-2; 7 nucleotides match TRBD2. Germline CDR1 SNHLY, CDR2 FYNNEI. The V and J ends lost 5 bases and 7 bases, in that order; junction bases with no gene match: 10. This CDR3 contains 15 residues. This CDR3 reads CASSRSAGLYGELFF. The CDR3 bases are TGTGCCAGCAGTAGGTCAGCGGGACTATACGGGGAGCTGTTTTTT.

The rearrangement links TRBV5-1 to TRBJ2-1, with 7 bases identical to TRBD1. Trimming took 3 bases from V and 2 from J; bases not matched to a gene: 5. Germline-derived CDR1 and CDR2 are SGHRS and YFSETQ. The CDR3 runs 15 residues. The DNA of the CDR3 is TGCGCCAGCAGCTCCCAGGGGGTGCCCTACAATGAGCAGTTCTTC. Its protein is CASSSQGVPYNEQFF.

The chain recombines TRBV6-1 with TRBJ2-3, with D unresolved. V lost 2 bases to trimming and J lost 3 bases, with 6 bases between them. Germline-derived CDR1 and CDR2 are MNHNS and SASEGT. The length of the CDR3 is 13 residues. The CDR3 DNA reads TGTGCCAGCAGTGAAATGTGGACAGATACGCAGTATTTT. Its protein is CASSEMWTDTQYF.

CDR3 loop: CASSLGTGTTSYEQYF. The CDR3 bases are TGCGCCAGCAGCTTGGGAACCGGGACTACCTCCTACGAGCAGTACTTC. The chain combines TRBV5-1 with TRBJ2-7, with TRBD2 matching over 7 bases. This CDR3 comprises 16 residues. J was trimmed by 0 bases and V by 0 bases; bases with no gene match: 6. Germline V gene sequence: CDR1 SGHRS, CDR2 YFSETQ.

V usage is TRBV5-4 and J usage is TRBJ2-3; D is ambiguous. The CDR3 covers 15 residues. Between the trimmed V and J ends, which lost 0 bases and 0 bases, there was a span of 8 bases. CDR1 and CDR2 from the germline V gene are SGHNT and YYREEE (reference sequence). The CDR3, as DNA: TGTGCCAGCAGCTTGGAGAAAATTAGCACAGATACGCAGTATTTT. Its protein is CASSLEKISTDTQYF. Full variable domain (rest looked up from reference TRBV5-4 and TRBJ2-3): ETGVTQSPTHLIKTRGQQVTLRCSSQSGHNTVSWYQQALGQGPQFIFQYYREEENGRGNFPPRFSGLQFPNYSSELNVNALELDDSALYLCASSLEKISTDTQYFGPGTRLTVL.

This chain joins TRBV5-6 and TRBJ2-7, with 10 bases aligning to TRBD2. The CDR3 is 15 residues long. Germline V lookup: CDR1 SGHDT, CDR2 YYEEEE. V lost 2 bases to trimming and J lost 3 bases; unmatched junction nucleotides: 5. CDR3: CASSFRTSGYYEQYF. The DNA of the CDR3 is TGTGCCAGCAGCTTCAGGACTAGCGGTTACTACGAGCAGTACTTC.

This chain connects TRBV27 to TRBJ1-5; D not resolved. CDR3 length equals 16 residues. CDR1 and CDR2 from the germline V gene are MNHEY and SMNVEV (reference sequence). V was shortened by 4 bases and J by 1 base, with 14 bases between the two germline ends. CDR3 bases: TGTGCCAGCAGTTCCTCCGGGAGCCGGAGCAATCAGCCCCAGCATTTT. Protein sequence: CASSSSGSRSNQPQHF.

This chain joins TRBV19 and TRBJ1-5; D not resolved. The V end was cut by 1 base, the J end by 5 bases, with 6 bases between. Per germline, CDR1 LNHDA and CDR2 SQIVND (reference sequence). The CDR3 spans 13 residues. CDR3 residues: CASSIARHQPQHF. The CDR3 nucleotides read TGTGCCAGTAGTATAGCTAGACATCAGCCCCAGCATTTT.